These 25 T cell receptor beta chains were sequenced from one sample in a study of T cell repertoires in cytomegalovirus infection. Each CDR3 protein gets one entry after TCRdb re-called the reads with MiXCR. The sample holds about 400,000 distinct CDR3 sequences, about a sixth seen once. Sequencing was done on a sample of PBMCs. The receptors stem from a human donor in good health (CMV status not recorded). Some clones in this sample may be carry-over from other donors' samples.

The J gene is TRBJ2-5, the V gene TRBV12-3 or TRBV12-4; 9 bases match TRBD1. The CDR3 sequence is 14 residues long. V lost 5 bases and J lost 4; bases outside the gene matches: 5. The CDR3 DNA follows: TGTGCCAGCAGTATGACAGGGGGAGGAGAGACCCAGTACTTC. Its protein product is CASSMTGGGETQYF.

This chain uses TRBV7-9 with TRBJ2-5, with D maybe TRBD2 (6 bases). Germline-derived CDR1 and CDR2 are SEHNR and FQNEAQ (reference sequence). V was clipped by 3 bases and J by 5 bases, with 13 bases between them. The CDR3 covers 14 residues. As DNA, the CDR3 is TGTGCCAGCAGCTTGGGGGGTGACGTGGAGACCCAGTACTTC. Protein sequence: CASSLGGDVETQYF.

As to this clonotype: This may be a read error: a much more frequent sequence differs by one nucleotide. This sequence joins TRBV10-3 and TRBJ2-3, with a tentative D call TRBD1 (5 bases). The J call may be incorrect, as the DNA end agrees better with TRBJ1-5. This CDR3 comprises 17 residues. From germline, CDR1 is ENHRY and CDR2 SYGVKD. The CDR3 DNA reads as TGTGCCATCAGGGCCTCCTTGGCGGGGGGTTTCACAGATACGCAGCATTTT. The encoded protein is CAIRASLAGGFTDTQHF.

This clonotype was observed a handful of times. This chain links TRBV19 with TRBJ2-1; 7 bases agree with TRBD2. V dropped 0 bases and J dropped 13; count of bases not matched to a gene: 9. The CDR3 consists of 14 residues. The germline gives CDR1 LNHDA, CDR2 SQIVND (reference sequence). The CDR3 coding sequence is TGTGCCAGTAGTATAGAGGATAGCGGGTCCAGTCAGTTCTTC. This codes for CASSIEDSGSSQFF.

The chain has TRBV6-2 or TRBV6-3 and TRBJ2-5; D is ambiguous. This CDR3 has 13 residues. V lost 7 bases to trimming and J lost 2 bases, with 11 bases between them. The germline V gene has CDR1 MNHEY and CDR2 SVGEGT. The DNA of the CDR3 is TGTGCCAGCACCGGGCAGGTACAAGAGACCCAGTACTTC. Translated, it gives CASTGQVQETQYF.

In this sample, this clonotype turned up a few times. The CDR3 protein is CASRSTGVGLAKNIQYF. The CDR3 nucleotides are TGTGCCAGCAGGTCCACGGGGGTTGGACTAGCCAAAAACATTCAGTACTTC. The J gene is TRBJ2-4, the V gene TRBV28; maybe TRBD2 (6 bases). The CDR3 contains 17 residues. V gave up 6 bases and J gave up 0 bases, with 18 bases separating them. Germline V gives CDR1 MDHEN, CDR2 SYDVKM.

This chain links TRBV24-1 with TRBJ2-2; possibly TRBD1 for D (5 bases). The germline V and J ends were trimmed by 4 bases and 6 bases, with 11 bases remaining between them. The CDR3 consists of 14 residues. Germline-derived CDR1 and CDR2 are KGHDR and SFDVKD. CDR3 coding DNA: TGTGCCACCAGTGACCCGAGGACACCCGGGGAGCTGTTTTTT. The encoded protein is CATSDPRTPGELFF.

In its sample, this clonotype was seen many times. The gene calls are TRBV7-2 and TRBJ1-3; D remains unclear. The germline gives CDR1 SGHTA, CDR2 FQGNSA. The CDR3 consists of 13 residues. Deletions cut 1 base from V and 8 bases from J, with 9 bases between. The CDR3: CASSLVRRDTIYF. CDR3 sequence (DNA): TGTGCCAGCAGCTTAGTACGGCGAGACACCATATATTTT.

J is TRBJ1-5 and V is TRBV7-2; D not resolved. Deletions cut 5 bases from V and 5 bases from J, with 16 bases between. Germline loops: CDR1 SGHTA, CDR2 FQGNSA. This CDR3 has 15 residues. The CDR3 loop is CASSRADRLHQPQHF. In nucleotides, the CDR3 is TGTGCCAGCAGCCGAGCCGACCGTTTACATCAGCCCCAGCATTTT.

Only a few counts were recorded for this clonotype. This chain uses TRBV7-2 with TRBJ2-3; maybe TRBD2 (5 bases). From germline, CDR1 is SGHTA and CDR2 FQGNSA. The length of the CDR3 is 14 residues. Deletions cut 5 bases from V and 6 bases from J, with 15 bases between. The CDR3, as DNA: TGTGCCAGCAGCCGTCAACTAGTTACTGATACGCAGTATTTT. Translated, it gives CASSRQLVTDTQYF.

This clonotype was picked up a small number of times. The chain recombines TRBV14 with TRBJ1-5; TRBD1 aligns across 8 bases. With 7 bases clipped from V and 0 bases from J, the junction kept 14 bases outside the gene matches. Germline CDR1 and CDR2: SGHDN and FVKESK. This CDR3 has 18 residues. The CDR3 DNA follows: TGTGCCAGCACCCGAAGAGGAGGGACAGGCTATAGCAATCAGCCCCAGCATTTT. It is translated as CASTRRGGTGYSNQPQHF.

The rearrangement links TRBV7-8 to TRBJ2-7; TRBD2 matches at 15 bases. Trimming at V came to 0 bases and at J to 3 bases, leaving 6 bases not matched to a gene. The CDR3 loop spans 18 amino acids. Germline V gene lookup returns CDR1 SGHVS and CDR2 FQNEAQ. The CDR3 DNA sequence: TGTGCCAGCAGCTTAGCCCCCTGGACTAGCGGGGGGGGCTACGAGCAGTACTTC. This translates into CASSLAPWTSGGGYEQYF.

This clonotype was recorded a few times. The J gene is TRBJ2-3, the V gene TRBV20-1, with D possibly TRBD2 on 6 matching bases. V lost 4 bases to trimming and J lost 3 bases, with 14 bases between them. Germline V gene lookup returns CDR1 DFQATT and CDR2 SNEGSKA (reference sequence). There are 14 residues in the CDR3. The CDR3 loop is CSAKGGVRTDTQYF. The CDR3 nucleotides are TGCAGTGCTAAGGGCGGGGTCCGGACAGATACGCAGTATTTT.

This clonotype was seen repeatedly, ten times or more. This chain links TRBV7-2 with TRBJ2-5; no clear D. The CDR3 sequence is 15 residues long. The V and J ends lost 5 bases and 4 bases respectively, with 17 bases between them. Germline V CDR1 and CDR2: SGHTA, FQGNSA. DNA for the CDR3: TGTGCCAGCAGCCCCAGGACCCCAGCCGGAGAGACCCAGTACTTC. Translation: CASSPRTPAGETQYF.

V gene TRBV11-2 combines with J gene TRBJ2-2; the match to TRBD2 covers 14 bases. Germline CDR1 and CDR2: SGHAT and FQNNGV. There are 17 residues in the CDR3. V trimming: 5 bases; J trimming: 8 bases; junction bases outside the gene matches: 10. The CDR3 sequence: CASSPRRLAGGVGELFF. DNA of the CDR3: TGTGCCAGCAGCCCACGCCGACTAGCGGGAGGGGTGGGGGAGCTGTTTTTT.

The chain employs TRBV2 and TRBJ2-2; 7 positions match TRBD2. The junction had 9 bases not matched to a gene; V was cut back by 4 bases and J by 4 bases. The CDR3 is made up of 16 amino acids. Germline CDR1 reads SNHLY; CDR2 reads FYNNEI. The CDR3, as DNA: TGTGCCAGCAGTGCCCATAGACTAGCAGGCACCGGGGAGCTGTTTTTT. Translated, it gives CASSAHRLAGTGELFF.

Of note for this clonotype: Given a much more abundant clone one base away, this may be a read error. J is TRBJ2-5 and V is TRBV7-6, with D possibly called TRBD1 or TRBD2 (6 bases each). The CDR3 length is 13 residues. Germline assignment: CDR1 SGHVS and CDR2 FNYEAQ. For the CDR3, the DNA is TGTGCCAGCAGCTCCACTAGGGGGGAGACCCAGAACTTC. Translation gives CASSSTRGETQNF.

The chain's CDR3 is CSGLASGNEQFF. In nucleotides, the CDR3 is TGCAGCGGACTAGCGTCGGGTAATGAGCAGTTCTTC. V and J are TRBV29-1 and TRBJ2-1; 8 bases map to TRBD2. Germline trimming cut 7 bases from V and 7 bases from J; bases unmatched to any gene: 6. This CDR3 has 12 amino acids. CDR1 is SQVTM, CDR2 ANQGSEA, per germline.

V usage is TRBV4-3 and J usage is TRBJ2-1; 10 bases line up with TRBD2. V gave up 2 bases and J gave up 7 bases; unmatched junction bases: 5. This CDR3 region has 15 residues. Looked up from germline, CDR1 is LGHNA and CDR2 is YSLEER. In DNA, the CDR3 is TGCGCCAGCAGCCAATTAGCGGGAGGCGGGAATGAGCAGTTCTTC. Translating it yields CASSQLAGGGNEQFF.

This clonotype was recorded only once. The chain has TRBV12-3 or TRBV12-4 and TRBJ2-3, with 7 bases fitting TRBD1. This CDR3 spans 16 amino acids. Here the CDR3 DNA reads TGTGCTAGCTTGAAGACAGGGAGAGGCTACACAGATACGCAGTATTTT. Translated: CASLKTGRGYTDTQYF.

V usage is TRBV20-1 and J usage is TRBJ1-6; 7 nucleotides match TRBD1. The germline V gene has CDR1 DFQATT and CDR2 SNEGSKA (reference sequence). This CDR3 has 15 amino acids. Trimming removed 2 bases from V and 4 bases from J; junction bases left unmatched: 5. CDR3 in DNA: TGCAGTGCTAGACGGGACAGCTTGTATAATTCACCCCTCCACTTT. Translating gives CSARRDSLYNSPLHF.

This chain uses TRBV20-1 with TRBJ2-3; D uncertain. V lost 0 bases and J lost 0, with 4 bases in between. Germline V gives CDR1 DFQATT, CDR2 SNEGSKA (reference sequence). The CDR3 has 13 residues. Here the CDR3 DNA reads TGCAGTGCTAGAGAAATTAGCACAGATACGCAGTATTTT. Translated, it gives CSAREISTDTQYF.

The chain has TRBV11-2 and TRBJ1-2; D might be TRBD1 (5 bases). V was clipped by 0 bases and J by 3 bases, with 11 bases between them. The CDR3 has 15 residues. From germline, CDR1 is SGHAT and CDR2 FQNNGV. CDR3 in amino acids: CASSLDLTDYYGYTF. For the CDR3, the DNA is TGTGCCAGCAGCTTAGATCTGACAGACTACTATGGCTACACCTTC.

J is TRBJ2-7 and V is TRBV4-1, with 8 nucleotides matching TRBD2. V gave up 3 bases and J gave up 4 bases; unmatched junction bases: 8. The CDR3 is made up of 15 amino acids. The germline gives CDR1 MGHRA, CDR2 YSYEKL. CDR3 DNA: TGCGCCAGCAGCCAGATGAGCGGGGGAGGTTACGAGCAGTACTTC. Protein: CASSQMSGGGYEQYF.

In this sample, this clonotype turned up a few times. The chain recombines TRBV11-3 with TRBJ2-1; 12 bases line up with TRBD2. Losses at the gene ends were 3 bases for V and 5 bases for J; bases not matched to a gene: 2. Germline lookup yields CDR1 SGHNT and CDR2 YENEEA. The CDR3 covers 15 residues. Written as DNA, the CDR3 is TGTGCCAGCAGCTTGCTAGCGGGAGGGGACAATGAGCAGTTCTTC. Amino acids: CASSLLAGGDNEQFF.